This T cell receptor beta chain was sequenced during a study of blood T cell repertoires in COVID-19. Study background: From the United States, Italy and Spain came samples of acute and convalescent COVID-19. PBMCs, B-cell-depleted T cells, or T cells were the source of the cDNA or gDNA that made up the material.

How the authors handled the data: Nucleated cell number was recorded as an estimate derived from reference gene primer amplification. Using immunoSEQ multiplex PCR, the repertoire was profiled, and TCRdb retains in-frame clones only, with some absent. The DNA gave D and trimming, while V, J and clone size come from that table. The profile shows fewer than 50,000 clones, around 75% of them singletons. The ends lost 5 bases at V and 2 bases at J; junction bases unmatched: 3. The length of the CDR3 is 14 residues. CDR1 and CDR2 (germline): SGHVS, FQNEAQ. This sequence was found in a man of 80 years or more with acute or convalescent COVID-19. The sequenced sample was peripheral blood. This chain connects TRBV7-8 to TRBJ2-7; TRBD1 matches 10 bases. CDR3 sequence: CASSPDRGPYEQYF. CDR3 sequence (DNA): TGTGCCAGCAGCCCCGACAGGGGGCCCTACGAGCAGTACTTC.